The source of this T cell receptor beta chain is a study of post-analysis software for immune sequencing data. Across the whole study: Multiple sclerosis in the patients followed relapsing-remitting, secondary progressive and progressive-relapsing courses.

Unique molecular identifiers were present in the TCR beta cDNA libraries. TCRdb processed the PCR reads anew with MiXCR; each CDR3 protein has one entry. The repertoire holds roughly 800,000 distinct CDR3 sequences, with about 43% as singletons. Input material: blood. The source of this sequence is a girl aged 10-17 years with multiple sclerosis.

CDR3 sequence (DNA): TGTGCCAGCAGCTTAGGGGGACTAGCGGGAGGGCCAGATGAGCAGTTCTTC. Translating it yields CASSLGGLAGGPDEQFF. The gene calls are TRBV11-3 and TRBJ2-1; TRBD2 matches at 16 bases. Trimming cost V 1 base and J 8 bases; bases outside gene matches: 5. This CDR3 has 17 amino acids. Per germline, CDR1 SGHNT and CDR2 YENEEA.